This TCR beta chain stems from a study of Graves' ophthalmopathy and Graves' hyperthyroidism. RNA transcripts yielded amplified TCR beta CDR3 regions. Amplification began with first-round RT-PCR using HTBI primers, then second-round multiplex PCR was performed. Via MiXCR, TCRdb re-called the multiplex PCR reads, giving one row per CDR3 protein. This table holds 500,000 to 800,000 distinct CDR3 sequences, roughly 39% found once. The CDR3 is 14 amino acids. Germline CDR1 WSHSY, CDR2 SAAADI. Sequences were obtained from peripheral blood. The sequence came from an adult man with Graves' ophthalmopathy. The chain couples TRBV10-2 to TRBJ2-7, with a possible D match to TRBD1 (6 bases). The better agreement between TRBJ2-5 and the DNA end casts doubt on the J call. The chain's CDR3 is CASSEFRGQETQYF. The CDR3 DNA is TGCGCCAGCAGTGAGTTCAGGGGCCAAGAGACCCAGTACTTC.